The 25 T cell receptor beta chains presented below share a single source sample, sequenced in a study of cytomegalovirus exposure and HLA in healthy donors. Primers included in the PCR were 60 Vbeta and 13 Jbeta primers. Here immunoSEQ multiplex PCR was the method, and the copy in TCRdb shows in-frame clones only, minus some. The sample has under 150,000 clones, about 79% seen once; the top ten hold around 2.5%. The sample comprised PBMCs. These receptors all come from a male donor in good health and CMV-seronegative.

The chain joins TRBV19 to TRBJ2-1; 9 nucleotides match TRBD1. Germline loops: CDR1 LNHDA, CDR2 SQIVND (reference sequence). V shed 5 bases, J shed 8 bases, and the junction held 7 bases outside the gene matches. The CDR3 is 14 amino acids. DNA for the CDR3: TGTGCCAGTAGTTTCGGGACAGGGACCGATGAGCAGTTCTTC. Translation: CASSFGTGTDEQFF.

This sequence joins TRBV7-2 and TRBJ2-7; no definite D call. Trimming left V 5 bases short and J 3 bases short, with 14 bases between. This CDR3 is built from 14 residues. Germline V gives CDR1 SGHTA, CDR2 FQGNSA. CDR3 sequence reads: CASSVTREDYEQYF. Written as DNA, the CDR3 is TGTGCCAGCAGCGTCACACGTGAAGACTACGAGCAGTACTTC.

This chain connects TRBV30 to TRBJ1-2; D is unclear. CDR1 GTSNPN and CDR2 SVGIG come from the germline V gene (reference sequence). V gave up 4 bases and J gave up 7 bases, with 13 bases separating them. The CDR3 spans 12 residues. This CDR3 is CAWTRTRVGYTF. CDR3 DNA sequence: TGTGCCTGGACACGTACACGGGTTGGCTACACCTTC.

The chain carries TRBV6-1 and TRBJ1-1; D call uncertain. Germline lookup yields CDR1 MNHNS and CDR2 SASEGT. The V and J ends lost 8 bases and 0 bases respectively, with 10 bases between them. CDR3 length: 13 residues. CDR3 sequence reads: CASVNRLNTEAFF. The CDR3 nucleotides read TGTGCCAGCGTAAACAGATTGAACACTGAAGCTTTCTTT.

The chain uses TRBV13 and TRBJ1-1, with 8 bases aligning to TRBD1. The CDR3 totals 13 residues. Trimming removed 5 bases from V and 13 bases from J; junction bases left unmatched: 12. Germline CDR1 is PRHDT and CDR2 is FYEKMQ (reference sequence). The CDR3 sequence is CASSQGTGLGGFF. The CDR3 DNA reads as TGTGCCAGCAGCCAAGGGACAGGCCTAGGCGGTTTCTTT.

The table lists this clone with a count of one. DNA of the CDR3: TGTGCCAGCAGTCCGGGACTAGCGGGAGGGCCTAGAACCGGGGAGCTGTTTTTT. Translating gives CASSPGLAGGPRTGELFF. V gene TRBV28 combines with J gene TRBJ2-2; 16 bases agree with TRBD2. V dropped 5 bases and J dropped 5; count of bases not matched to a gene: 8. This CDR3 contains 18 residues. CDR1 and CDR2 from the germline V gene are MDHEN and SYDVKM. Using reference TRBV28 and TRBJ2-2 for the parts outside the CDR3, the full variable domain is DVKVTQSSRYLVKRTGEKVFLECVQDMDHENMFWYRQDPGLGLRLIYFSYDVKMKEKGDIPEGYSVSREKKERFSLILESASTNQTSMYLCASSPGLAGGPRTGELFFGEGSRLTVL.

CDR3 sequence reads: CASSTLWVGESKETQYF. As DNA, the CDR3 is TGTGCCAGTAGTACTCTCTGGGTGGGAGAGTCAAAAGAGACCCAGTACTTC. This rearrangement joins TRBV19 to TRBJ2-5; possible D gene TRBD2, 5 bases. Germline CDR1 reads LNHDA; CDR2 reads SQIVND (reference sequence). The V end was cut by 4 bases, the J end by 3 bases, with 21 bases between. This CDR3 comprises 17 residues.

This chain uses TRBV6-5 with TRBJ1-1; D is perhaps TRBD1 (6 bases). The CDR3 totals 13 residues. Trimming shortened V by 10 bases and J by 8 bases, and 20 bases separated the two germline ends. Germline CDR1 MNHEY, CDR2 SVGAGI. The DNA for the CDR3 is TGTGCCACCTTGGGACATAGGGCAAGCGAAGCTTTCTTT. It specifies CATLGHRASEAFF.

This chain links TRBV27 with TRBJ2-3, with a possible D match to TRBD1 (6 bases). Germline V gives CDR1 MNHEY, CDR2 SMNVEV (reference sequence). This CDR3 comprises 15 residues. V lost 9 bases to trimming and J lost 0 bases, with 16 bases between them. The CDR3 loop is CASRYQGGSTDTQYF. CDR3 DNA: TGTGCCAGTAGATATCAAGGGGGAAGCACAGATACGCAGTATTTT.

This sequence joins TRBV7-9 and TRBJ2-1, with 7 bases identical to TRBD2. The CDR3 contains 19 residues. Per germline, CDR1 SEHNR and CDR2 FQNEAQ (reference sequence). The V gene end was trimmed by 5 bases and the J gene end by 0 bases; junction bases not matched to a gene: 16. The CDR3 bases are TGTGCCAGCAGCCCCCGCTTGGCGGGAGACAAGAGCTCCTACAATGAGCAGTTCTTC. Translation: CASSPRLAGDKSSYNEQFF.

This chain connects TRBV12-5 to TRBJ2-5, with D maybe TRBD2 (5 bases). Trimming pared 5 bases from V and 4 bases from J, leaving 11 bases between. The CDR3 contains 13 residues. The germline V gene has CDR1 LGHNT and CDR2 FRNRAP. CDR3 region: CASGPVRAETQYF. The CDR3 DNA is TGTGCTAGTGGTCCCGTGAGGGCAGAGACCCAGTACTTC. The full variable domain, in which reference TRBV12-5 and TRBJ2-5 provide the parts outside the CDR3, is DARVTQTPRHKVTEMGQEVTMRCQPILGHNTVFWYRQTMMQGLELLAYFRNRAPLDDSGMPKDRFSAEMPDATLATLKIQPSEPRDSAVYFCASGPVRAETQYFGPGTRLLVL.

This clone has just one count. The chain is built from TRBV27 and TRBJ2-1, with unresolved D. CDR3 length equals 12 residues. CDR1 and CDR2 (germline): MNHEY, SMNVEV (reference sequence). V lost 5 bases and J lost 10, with 12 bases in between. As DNA, the CDR3 is TGTGCCAGCAGTCCCTCGACCAGGGAGCAGTTCTTC. As protein: CASSPSTREQFF.

Notes on this clone: A read error may produce the germline difference seen at one junction end. The CDR3 DNA follows: TGCCTCCTCCGGGACTTAATAAGCACAGATACGCAGTATTTT. Translation: CLLRDLISTDTQYF. This chain joins TRBV27 and TRBJ2-3, with TRBD2 as a possible D gene (6 bases). Germline V lookup: CDR1 MNHEY, CDR2 SMNVEV (reference sequence). The CDR3 has 14 amino acids.

V usage is TRBV27 and J usage is TRBJ2-1; 9 bases map to TRBD2. Looked up from germline, CDR1 is MNHEY and CDR2 is SMNVEV (reference sequence). The V and J ends lost 6 bases and 8 bases, in that order; junction bases with no gene match: 8. The CDR3 has 14 amino acids. The CDR3 nucleotides are TGTGCCAGCAGGGCGTCTAGCGGGGTCTATGAGCAGTTCTTC. Amino acid sequence: CASRASSGVYEQFF.

The chain uses TRBV6-5 and TRBJ2-7; 10 bases are shared with TRBD1. V trimming: 6 bases; J trimming: 5 bases; junction bases outside the gene matches: 7. CDR3 length: 14 residues. From germline, CDR1 is MNHEY and CDR2 SVGAGI. As DNA, the CDR3 is TGTGCCAGCAGACCCGGACAGGGGGTACACGAGCAGTACTTC. Protein product: CASRPGQGVHEQYF.

The gene calls are TRBV15 and TRBJ2-2; 14 nucleotides line up with TRBD2. Germline V CDR1 and CDR2: LNHNV, YYDKDF (reference sequence). V shed 3 bases and J 8 bases; nucleotides not matched to a gene: 5. This CDR3 has 16 residues. In nucleotides, the CDR3 is TGTGCCACCAGCAGTGGACTAGCGGGAGGCACGGGGGAGCTGTTTTTT. As protein: CATSSGLAGGTGELFF. The complete variable domain, with remaining parts taken from reference TRBV15 and TRBJ2-2, reads DAMVIQNPRYQVTQFGKPVTLSCSQTLNHNVMYWYQQKSSQAPKLLFHYYDKDFNNEADTPDNFQSRRPNTSFCFLDIRSPGLGDTAMYLCATSSGLAGGTGELFFGEGSRLTVL.

This clone was picked up a small number of times. This sequence joins TRBV28 and TRBJ2-3; D perhaps matches TRBD2 (6 bases). The length of the CDR3 is 18 residues. From germline, CDR1 is MDHEN and CDR2 SYDVKM. V lost 2 bases, J lost 0 bases, and 18 bases lay in between. Here the CDR3 reads CASSLNLAVAASTDTQYF. The CDR3 DNA is TGTGCCAGCAGTTTAAATTTAGCGGTAGCGGCTAGCACAGATACGCAGTATTTT.

The V gene is TRBV13, the J gene TRBJ1-5, with D hard to call. From germline, CDR1 is PRHDT and CDR2 FYEKMQ (reference sequence). V shed 0 bases and J shed 0 bases, with 9 bases lying between them. This CDR3 spans 16 amino acids. CDR3 DNA: TGTGCCAGCAGCTTAGGACCGGAGGATAGCAATCAGCCCCAGCATTTT. This sequence encodes CASSLGPEDSNQPQHF.

The CDR3 bases are TGTGCCAGCAGCCAAGAACTAGCGGGATCCTACGAGCAGTACTTC. Amino acids: CASSQELAGSYEQYF. The chain has TRBV4-2 and TRBJ2-5; 10 nucleotides line up with TRBD2. The assigned J gene may be wrong: the sequence end matches TRBJ2-7 better. The CDR3 has 15 residues. Germline assignment: CDR1 LGHNA and CDR2 YNFKEQ.

This chain connects TRBV29-1 to TRBJ2-5; tentative D call: TRBD2 (5 bases). This CDR3 comprises 11 residues. The germline V gene encodes CDR1 SQVTM and CDR2 ANQGSEA. Trimming left V 8 bases short and J 5 bases short, with 12 bases between. The CDR3: CSQRGRETQYF. The CDR3 region has the DNA TGCAGCCAGCGAGGGCGTGAGACCCAGTACTTC.

The gene calls are TRBV20-1 and TRBJ2-4, with D perhaps TRBD2 (5 bases). The CDR3 is 10 residues long. CDR1 is DFQATT and CDR2 is SNEGSKA in the germline V gene (reference sequence). The CDR3: CSVGEGIQYF. The CDR3 DNA sequence: TGCAGCGTGGGAGAGGGCATTCAGTACTTC.

The rearrangement links TRBV6-4 to TRBJ2-4; 13 bases map to TRBD2. Germline assignment: CDR1 MRHNA and CDR2 SNTAGT. The CDR3 runs 21 residues. V shed 2 bases, J shed 0 bases, and the junction held 13 bases outside the gene matches. The DNA of the CDR3 is TGTGCCAGCAGTGACATGACAACAAAGGGACTAGCGGGGTTAGCCAAAAACATTCAGTACTTC. Its protein is CASSDMTTKGLAGLAKNIQYF.

A note on this clone: In the same sample, other DNA sequences code for this CDR3. This chain uses TRBV7-2 with TRBJ2-7; 11 bases are shared with TRBD2. Germline V gene sequence: CDR1 SGHTA, CDR2 FQGNSA. V shed 5 bases, J shed 4 bases, and the junction held 4 bases outside the gene matches. This CDR3 has 14 residues. CDR3 bases: TGTGCCAGCAGCCTAACTAGCGGGAGTTACGAGCAGTACTTC. It yields the protein CASSLTSGSYEQYF.

The rearrangement joins TRBV6-5 to TRBJ2-7; D is possibly TRBD2 (6 bases). The CDR3 consists of 15 residues. V was trimmed by 0 bases and J by 5 bases, leaving 14 bases between them. CDR1 MNHEY and CDR2 SVGAGI come from the germline V gene. The CDR3 here is CASSYSMEGVHEQYF. DNA of the CDR3: TGTGCCAGCAGTTACTCGATGGAGGGAGTCCACGAGCAGTACTTC.

This clone was found once. The rearrangement uses TRBV7-2 and TRBJ2-5; D may be TRBD2 (5 bases). The ends were cut back, 4 bases at V and 5 bases at J, with 26 bases in the middle. The germline V gene encodes CDR1 SGHTA and CDR2 FQGNSA. The CDR3 extends over 18 amino acids. CDR3 coding DNA: TGTGCCAGCAGCTCAAGGTGGGCCTTTGGGAGAGGCAAGGAGACCCAGTACTTC. Translated: CASSSRWAFGRGKETQYF.